The source of this T cell receptor (beta chain) is a study of CD8 T cells in Susac syndrome. CDR1 and CDR2 (germline): SNHLY, FYNNEI. V lost 0 bases, J lost 11 bases, and 10 bases lay in between. This CDR3 comprises 12 residues. Peripheral blood CD8+ and CD4+ T cells were profiled by TCR beta sequencing. Each multiple sclerosis control was a treatment-naive patient with relapsing-remitting disease that was either stable or active. FACS was used to enrich TEMRA cells, whereas the CD8+ and CD4+ T cells were obtained by negative isolation. The RNA, roughly 0.45 to 1 ug, was put through reverse transcription using random hexamers. TCR beta CDR3 was amplified by immunoSEQ multiplex PCR. This amplification extended across 54 Vbeta and 13 Jbeta segments. TCRdb itself ran the immunoSEQ multiplex PCR reads through MiXCR, one entry per CDR3 protein. The sample holds some 220,000 distinct CDR3 sequences, 95% seen once.

The J gene is TRBJ1-1, the V gene TRBV2; a possible D gene is TRBD1 (6 bases). The sequence derives from a human donor with multiple sclerosis. The sample taken for sequencing was CD4+ T cells from PBMCs. The CDR3 spells CASSEADRPAFF. CDR3 in DNA: TGTGCCAGCAGTGAAGCCGACAGGCCTGCTTTCTTT. Complete variable domain (other parts from reference TRBV2 and TRBJ1-1): EPEVTQTPSHQVTQMGQEVILRCVPISNHLYFYWYRQILGQKVEFLVSFYNNEISEKSEIFDDQFSVERPDGSNFTLKIRSTKLEDSAMYFCASSEADRPAFFGQGTRLTVV.